This T cell receptor (beta chain) was sequenced for a study of CD8 T cells in ankylosing spondylitis. CDR1 is MDHEN and CDR2 is SYDVKM in the germline V gene. The ends lost 2 bases at V and 10 bases at J; junction bases unmatched: 13. This CDR3 has 16 amino acids. This clonotype was seen a few times. TCRdb re-called the 5' RACE reads through MiXCR, storing one row per CDR3 protein. The data contain approximately 140,000 distinct CDR3 sequences, more than 40% of them seen just once; the ten biggest clones take up 13% to 15%. The sample taken for sequencing was synovial fluid, either unsorted or a sorted T cell fraction (not recorded which). This receptor was obtained from a male donor with ankylosing spondylitis. The chain has TRBV28 and TRBJ2-1; the match to TRBD2 covers 8 bases. In DNA form, the CDR3 reads TGTGCCAGCAGTTTAGCTTTCAGAAGCGGGAGTTGGGAGCAGTTCTTC. This sequence encodes CASSLAFRSGSWEQFF. The full variable domain, in which reference TRBV28 and TRBJ2-1 provide the parts outside the CDR3, is DVKVTQSSRYLVKRTGEKVFLECVQDMDHENMFWYRQDPGLGLRLIYFSYDVKMKEKGDIPEGYSVSREKKERFSLILESASTNQTSMYLCASSLAFRSGSWEQFFGPGTRLTVL.